This entry concerns a single TCR beta chain. This clonotype was seen many times. This clone's antigen is unknown. Base qualities are not provided; no much larger clone lies one nucleotide away. Taken from cysteine to phenylalanine, the CDR3 has 15 residues. Of the read, only the CDR3 DNA is kept; its 45 bases are in frame from base 1. The junction carries 8 bases between V and J, which are trimmed by 0 bases and 0 bases respectively. The germline V gene provides CDR1 MGHRA and CDR2 YSYEKL. The axillary draining lymph nodes of breast cancer patients were the source of the lymph node samples. This sample was included in a study of breast tumors, draining lymph nodes, adjacent tissues (dated by TCRdb to the mid-2010s). Background for the entire study: In breast cancer patients, the study compared the TCR beta repertoires of tumor, adjacent nontumor tissue and axillary lymph nodes. The study was designed to assess the relationships and possible T-cell exchange between tumor, surrounding tissue and draining lymph node repertoires in human breast cancer.

Paper-wide results and their limitations: The data were considered consistent with the idea that most tumor T cells come from the lymph node and then expand in tumor tissue. Tumor T-cell repertoires showed less diversity than lymph node repertoires and more diversity than nontumor tissue repertoires, and tumor T-cell repertoires showed preferential V and J gene usage. Tumor and nontumor tissue repertoires were significantly more similar in luminal-like than in basal-like breast cancer. The conclusion that tumor T cells originate in lymph nodes was presented as consistent with a hypothesis rather than as directly demonstrated.

This sample was sequenced with an Illumina HiSeq 2000. TCR beta chain libraries were generated through multiplex PCR amplification. High-throughput sequencing was used to analyze the amplified TCR beta chain products. Starting from the raw public reads, TCRdb applied fastp trimming at Q25, assembled clones with MiXCR and retained in-frame beta chains. Duplicate CDR3 protein sequences are folded into a single record with the most common DNA and genes. Present in this sample are approximately 130,000 distinct CDR3 sequences, 20% to 25% of which were seen just once. The ten largest clonotypes hold about 2.4% of the sample.

This chain joins TRBV4-1 to TRBJ2-5; the D gene identity is not certain. The origin of this receptor is a female donor with breast cancer. Some clones in this sample may be carry-over from other donors' samples. The sample was axillary lymph node tissue. The CDR3 protein is CASSQDPTYQETQYF. The DNA sequence reads TGCGCCAGCAGCCAAGATCCAACGTACCAAGAGACCCAGTACTTC.